The clone carrying this T cell receptor beta chain was found many times. Its specificity is unknown. This entry comes from a study of CD8 T cells in ankylosing spondylitis. Points from the study as a whole: Significant enrichment of disease-linked clones was reported in matched ankylosing spondylitis synovial fluid. Disease-linked clones proved CD8+ and comparatively uncommon in peripheral blood. Some of the motif variants had earlier been found in reactive arthritis patients' fluid and blood. Ankylosing spondylitis blood appeared to carry a characteristic TCR beta motif of roughly eight highly homologous variants.

CDR3 length equals 14 residues. The germline V and J ends were trimmed by 4 bases and 0 bases, with 9 bases remaining between them. Germline V CDR1 and CDR2: MGHRA, YSYEKL. A single record per CDR3 protein comes from TCRdb applying MiXCR to the 5' RACE reads. This sample has 200,000 to 250,000 distinct CDR3 sequences; about 10% occur once, and the top ten carry less than 3%. This sequence was found in a male donor with ankylosing spondylitis or in good health (not recorded which). Sequenced: blood, either unsorted or a sorted T cell fraction (not recorded which). The chain links TRBV4-1 to TRBJ1-2, with D possibly matching TRBD1 (5 bases). The CDR3 DNA follows: TGCGCCAGCAGCCCGGGACTGTCTAACTATGGCTACACCTTC. It is translated as CASSPGLSNYGYTF.